The next 18 T cell receptor beta chains were all read from a single sample in a study of blood T cell repertoires in COVID-19 (dated by TCRdb to about 2020). Libraries were built with the immunoSEQ multiplex PCR assay. What TCRdb holds here is the immuneACCESS table cut down to in-frame rearrangements. Part of the clones is not present; checked against another copy, under half of the missing clones reflect an unresolved V gene, and the others are unexplained. The sample table contains almost 200,000 clones; only one count was recorded for around four fifths of them. 0.85% to 0.95% of the sample comes from the top ten. The sequenced sample was peripheral blood. These receptors originate from a man aged 55-75 years with COVID-19, enrolled during active disease.

The V and J genes are TRBV7-9 and TRBJ1-2; D remains ambiguous. The CDR3 extends over 13 amino acids. The germline CDR1 and CDR2 sequences are SEHNR and FQNEAQ (reference sequence). Trimming stripped 3 bases from V and 2 bases from J, with 7 bases between. CDR3 sequence reads: CASSLQANYGYTF. Written as DNA, the CDR3 is TGTGCCAGCAGCTTGCAGGCGAACTATGGCTACACCTTC.

This chain joins TRBV6-2 or TRBV6-3 and TRBJ2-3, with D hard to call. Trimming stripped 2 bases from V and 0 bases from J, with 9 bases between. This CDR3 spans 15 amino acids. Germline lookup yields CDR1 MNHEY and CDR2 SVGEGT. CDR3 in amino acids: CASSYPAASTDTQYF. The CDR3 DNA reads TGTGCCAGCAGTTACCCCGCGGCTAGCACAGATACGCAGTATTTT.

V is TRBV7-3 and J is TRBJ2-7, with 7 nucleotides matching TRBD1. The germline V gene encodes CDR1 SGHTA and CDR2 FQGTGA. CDR3 length: 14 residues. V trimming: 5 bases; J trimming: 8 bases; junction bases outside the gene matches: 12. CDR3 loop: CASSNDRVGAKQYF. DNA of the CDR3: TGTGCCAGCAGCAACGACAGGGTAGGGGCGAAGCAGTACTTC.

As concerns this clone: This CDR3 is also generated by other DNA sequences in the sample. The J gene is TRBJ2-2, the V gene TRBV5-1; 13 nucleotides line up with TRBD2. V shed 1 base and J 3 bases; nucleotides not matched to a gene: 3. There are 17 residues in the CDR3. Looked up from germline, CDR1 is SGHRS and CDR2 is YFSETQ. The CDR3 spells CASSLTSGRAHTGELFF. In DNA form, the CDR3 reads TGCGCCAGCAGCTTGACTAGCGGGAGGGCCCACACCGGGGAGCTGTTTTTT.

The V call is TRBV7-9, the J call TRBJ2-7; D gene uncertain. With 5 bases removed from V and 3 bases from J, the gap between germline ends came to 17 bases. The CDR3 loop spans 15 amino acids. Germline CDR1 reads SEHNR; CDR2 reads FQNEAQ (reference sequence). The CDR3 nucleotides are TGTGCCAGCAGCCCGCATCGACTGACGAACTACGAGCAGTACTTC. Translating gives CASSPHRLTNYEQYF. The complete variable domain, with remaining parts taken from reference TRBV7-9 and TRBJ2-7, reads DTGVSQNPRHKITKRGQNVTFRCDPISEHNRLYWYRQTLGQGPEFLTYFQNEAQLEKSRLLSDRFSAERPKGSFSTLEIQRTEQGDSAMYLCASSPHRLTNYEQYFGPGTRLTVT.

This rearrangement joins TRBV5-1 to TRBJ2-7; TRBD1 aligns across 12 bases. Germline CDR1 is SGHRS and CDR2 is YFSETQ. The CDR3 is 20 amino acids. V lost 4 bases, J lost 1 base, and 18 bases stayed unmatched. CDR3 sequence reads: CASSPYPLGTGGPGSYEQYF. The CDR3 DNA sequence: TGCGCCAGCAGCCCGTATCCTCTAGGGACAGGGGGCCCGGGGTCCTACGAGCAGTACTTC. The whole variable domain, remainder taken from reference TRBV5-1 and TRBJ2-7, is KAGVTQTPRYLIKTRGQQVTLSCSPISGHRSVSWYQQTPGQGLQFLFEYFSETQRNKGNFPGRFSGRQFSNSRSEMNVSTLELGDSALYLCASSPYPLGTGGPGSYEQYFGPGTRLTVT.

The chain has TRBV25-1 and TRBJ1-2, with a possible D match to TRBD1 (6 bases). The CDR3 has 15 residues. Trimming removed 1 base at V and 7 bases at J, with 16 bases between. CDR1 and CDR2 (germline): MGHDK, SYGVNS. The CDR3 coding sequence is TGTGCCAGCAGTGAATTATGGGGCAGGGGAGTTGGCTACACCTTC. Encoded protein: CASSELWGRGVGYTF.

The V call is TRBV10-3, the J call TRBJ2-7; D is perhaps TRBD1 (6 bases). The CDR3 has 13 residues. Germline CDR1 ENHRY, CDR2 SYGVKD. The V gene lost 10 bases and the J gene lost 1 base, with 14 bases spanning the gap. Written as DNA, the CDR3 is TGTGCCACCTTCGGACAGTCATCCTACGAGCAGTACTTC. Encoded protein: CATFGQSSYEQYF.

CDR3 DNA sequence: TGTGCCAGCAGCTTTACAGGGAAGGGAGACACTGAAGCTTTCTTT. Translation gives CASSFTGKGDTEAFF. V and J are TRBV5-4 and TRBJ1-1, with D maybe TRBD1 (6 bases). The V and J ends lost 2 bases and 3 bases respectively, with 14 bases between them. Germline V gene data show CDR1 as SGHNT and CDR2 as YYREEE (reference sequence). There are 15 residues in the CDR3.

This chain joins TRBV27 and TRBJ2-5, with D perhaps matching TRBD1 (5 bases). V was pared by 3 bases and J by 4 bases, with 9 bases between. Germline V gene sequence: CDR1 MNHEY, CDR2 SMNVEV (reference sequence). The CDR3 has 13 amino acids. Here the CDR3 DNA reads TGTGCCAGCAGTTTCGGCCAGGGAGAGACCCAGTACTTC. It is translated as CASSFGQGETQYF.

The chain couples TRBV15 to TRBJ2-5, with D perhaps TRBD1 (5 bases). V dropped 5 bases and J dropped 1 base, with 5 bases sitting between them. Germline CDR1 and CDR2: LNHNV and YYDKDF (reference sequence). This CDR3 has 12 amino acids. The CDR3 spells CATSDSQETQYF. CDR3 in DNA: TGTGCCACCAGCGACAGCCAAGAGACCCAGTACTTC. The whole variable domain, remainder taken from reference TRBV15 and TRBJ2-5, is DAMVIQNPRYQVTQFGKPVTLSCSQTLNHNVMYWYQQKSSQAPKLLFHYYDKDFNNEADTPDNFQSRRPNTSFCFLDIRSPGLGDTAMYLCATSDSQETQYFGPGTRLLVL.

The rearrangement joins TRBV10-3 to TRBJ1-2; TRBD1 matches at 9 bases. V trimming: 3 bases; J trimming: 7 bases; junction bases outside the gene matches: 12. Germline lookup yields CDR1 ENHRY and CDR2 SYGVKD. CDR3 length: 16 residues. In DNA form, the CDR3 reads TGTGCCATCAGTGACTCGCGGACAGGGGCGGTCTCTGGCTACACCTTC. It translates to CAISDSRTGAVSGYTF.

The chain recombines TRBV6-5 with TRBJ2-3, with 8 nucleotides matching TRBD2. Germline loops: CDR1 MNHEY, CDR2 SVGAGI. This CDR3 region has 14 residues. The V and J ends lost 6 bases and 5 bases, in that order; junction bases with no gene match: 7. CDR3 residues: CASSPLAGGDTQYF. The CDR3 nucleotides are TGTGCCAGCAGCCCCTTGGCGGGAGGAGATACGCAGTATTTT.

V is TRBV2 and J is TRBJ1-1; 9 bases are a match to TRBD1. Per germline, CDR1 SNHLY and CDR2 FYNNEI. The CDR3 is 14 residues long. The trim removed 3 bases at V and 1 base at J, leaving 0 bases unmatched. The CDR3 DNA follows: TGTGCCAGCAGTGAGGGACAGGGGAACACTGAAGCTTTCTTT. This encodes CASSEGQGNTEAFF.

This chain links TRBV6-2 or TRBV6-3 with TRBJ2-2; TRBD1 is a possible D gene (7 bases). V was shortened by 7 bases and J by 6 bases, with 24 bases between the two germline ends. The V gene's germline CDR1 is MNHEY and CDR2 SVGEGT. The CDR3 has 17 amino acids. CDR3 in DNA: TGTGCCAGCACCCCAAGACGCCCAGGGGGGAAACCCGGGGAGCTGTTTTTT. It codes for CASTPRRPGGKPGELFF.

This chain connects TRBV27 to TRBJ1-4, with a possible D match to TRBD1 (6 bases). The CDR3 is 16 amino acids. Trimming left V 0 bases short and J 9 bases short, with 17 bases between. Germline CDR1 and CDR2: MNHEY and SMNVEV (reference sequence). CDR3 loop: CASSLSHREGWQKLFF. CDR3 bases: TGTGCCAGCAGTTTATCCCACAGGGAAGGGTGGCAAAAACTGTTTTTT.

V gene TRBV6-6 combines with J gene TRBJ1-6; no definite D call. The germline CDR1 and CDR2 sequences are MNHNY and SVGAGI (reference sequence). V was pared by 0 bases and J by 8 bases, with 11 bases between. CDR3 length: 15 amino acids. This CDR3 reads CASSYSGEFDSPLHF. The CDR3 DNA sequence: TGTGCCAGCAGTTACTCCGGGGAGTTCGATTCACCCCTCCACTTT.

The chain joins TRBV30 to TRBJ1-1; TRBD1 might be the D (5 bases). Germline loops: CDR1 GTSNPN, CDR2 SVGIG (reference sequence). With 0 bases removed from V and 2 bases from J, the gap between germline ends came to 10 bases. CDR3 length: 14 amino acids. As DNA, the CDR3 is TGTGCCTGGAGTGTAAAGGACACAAACACTGAAGCTTTCTTT. Protein product: CAWSVKDTNTEAFF.